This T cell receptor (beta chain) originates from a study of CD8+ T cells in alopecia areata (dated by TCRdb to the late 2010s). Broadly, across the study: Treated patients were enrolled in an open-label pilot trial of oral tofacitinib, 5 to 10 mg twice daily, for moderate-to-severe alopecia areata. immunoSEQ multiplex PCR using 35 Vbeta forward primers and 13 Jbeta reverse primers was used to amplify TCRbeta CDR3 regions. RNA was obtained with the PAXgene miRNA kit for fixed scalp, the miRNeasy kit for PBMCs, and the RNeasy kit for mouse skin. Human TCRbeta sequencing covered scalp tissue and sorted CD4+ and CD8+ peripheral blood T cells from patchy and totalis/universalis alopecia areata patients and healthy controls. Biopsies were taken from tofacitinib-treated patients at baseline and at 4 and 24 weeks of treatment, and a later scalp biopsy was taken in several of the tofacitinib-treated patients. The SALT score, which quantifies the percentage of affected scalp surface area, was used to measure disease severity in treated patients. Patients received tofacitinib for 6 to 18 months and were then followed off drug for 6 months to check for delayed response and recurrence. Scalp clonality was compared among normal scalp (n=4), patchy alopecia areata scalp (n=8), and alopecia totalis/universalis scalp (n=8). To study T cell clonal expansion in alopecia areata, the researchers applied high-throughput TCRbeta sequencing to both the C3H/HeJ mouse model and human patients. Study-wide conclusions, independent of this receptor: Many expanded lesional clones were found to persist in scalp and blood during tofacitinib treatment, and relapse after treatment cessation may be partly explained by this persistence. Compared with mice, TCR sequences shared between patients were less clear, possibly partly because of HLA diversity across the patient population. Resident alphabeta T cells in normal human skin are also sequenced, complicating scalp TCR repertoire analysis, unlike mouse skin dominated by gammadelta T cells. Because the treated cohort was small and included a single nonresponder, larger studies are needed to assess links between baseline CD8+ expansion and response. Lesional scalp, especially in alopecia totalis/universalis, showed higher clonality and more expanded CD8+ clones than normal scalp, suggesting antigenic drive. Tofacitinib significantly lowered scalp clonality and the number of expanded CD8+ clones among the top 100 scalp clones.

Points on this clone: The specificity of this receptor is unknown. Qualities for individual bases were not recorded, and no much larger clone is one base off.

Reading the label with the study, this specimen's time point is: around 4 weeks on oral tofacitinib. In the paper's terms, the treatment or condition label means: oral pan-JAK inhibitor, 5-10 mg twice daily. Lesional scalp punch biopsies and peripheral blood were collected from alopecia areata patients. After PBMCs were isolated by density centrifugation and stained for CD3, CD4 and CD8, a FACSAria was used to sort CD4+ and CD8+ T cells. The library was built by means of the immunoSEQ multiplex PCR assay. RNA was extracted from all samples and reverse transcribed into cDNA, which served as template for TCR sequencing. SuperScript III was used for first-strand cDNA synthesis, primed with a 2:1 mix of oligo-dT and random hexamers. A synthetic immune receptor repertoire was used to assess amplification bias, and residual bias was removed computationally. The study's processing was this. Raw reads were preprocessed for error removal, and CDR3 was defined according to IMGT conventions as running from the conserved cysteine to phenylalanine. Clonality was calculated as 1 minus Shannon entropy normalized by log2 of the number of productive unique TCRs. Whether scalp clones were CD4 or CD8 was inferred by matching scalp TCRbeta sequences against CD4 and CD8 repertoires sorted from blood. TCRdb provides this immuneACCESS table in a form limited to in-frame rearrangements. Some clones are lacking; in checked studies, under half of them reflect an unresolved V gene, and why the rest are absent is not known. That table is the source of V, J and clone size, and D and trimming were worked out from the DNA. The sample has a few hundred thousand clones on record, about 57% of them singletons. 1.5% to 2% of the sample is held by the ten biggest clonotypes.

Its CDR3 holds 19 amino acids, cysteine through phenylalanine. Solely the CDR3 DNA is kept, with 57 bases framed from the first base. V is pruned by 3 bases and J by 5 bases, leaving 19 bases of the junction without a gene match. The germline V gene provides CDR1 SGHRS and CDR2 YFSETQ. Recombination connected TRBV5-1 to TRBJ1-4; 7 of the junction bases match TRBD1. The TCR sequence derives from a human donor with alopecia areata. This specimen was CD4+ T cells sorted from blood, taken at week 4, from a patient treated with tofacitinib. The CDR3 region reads CASSSGSRGPSTKNEKLFF. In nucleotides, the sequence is TGCGCCAGCAGCTCCGGGTCGAGGGGGCCTAGTACTAAAAATGAAAAACTGTTTTTT. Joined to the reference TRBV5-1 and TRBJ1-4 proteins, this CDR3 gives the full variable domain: KAGVTQTPRYLIKTRGQQVTLSCSPISGHRSVSWYQQTPGQGLQFLFEYFSETQRNKGNFPGRFSGRQFSNSRSEMNVSTLELGDSALYLCASSSGSRGPSTKNEKLFFGSGTQLSVL.